This entry lists 32 T cell receptor beta chains sequenced from one sample in a study of blood T cell repertoires in COVID-19. Profiling relied on immunoSEQ multiplex PCR, and the TCRdb table lists in-frame clones only, not all of them. Seen here are approximately 72,000 clones, 75% to 90% observed once, and the top ten hold 30% to 40%. The sample comprised peripheral blood. Receptor source: a woman at least 80 years old with active or convalescent COVID-19.

The V call is TRBV6-5, the J call TRBJ2-1; TRBD2 agrees at 9 bases. CDR1 is MNHEY, CDR2 SVGAGI, per germline. V lost 8 bases to trimming and J lost 8 bases; unmatched junction nucleotides: 7. The CDR3 loop spans 13 amino acids. The CDR3 DNA reads as TGTGCCAGCCGGTCTAGCGGGGTTCATGAGCAGTTCTTC. Its protein product is CASRSSGVHEQFF.

V usage is TRBV6-5 and J usage is TRBJ1-2; D is unresolved. Trimming took off 10 bases at V and 0 bases at J, with 9 bases between the two ends. The germline gives CDR1 MNHEY, CDR2 SVGAGI. The CDR3 consists of 12 residues. CDR3 sequence (DNA): TGTGCCACCCTTGGCACTAACTATGGCTACACCTTC. It codes for CATLGTNYGYTF.

Only one count was recorded for this clone. For the CDR3, the DNA is TGTGCCAGCAGCCCAACAAGGACAGGTGGAGATGGCTACACCTTC. It is translated as CASSPTRTGGDGYTF. The V call is TRBV11-2, the J call TRBJ1-2; TRBD1 matches 7 bases. V was pared by 5 bases and J by 6 bases, with 12 bases of the junction left unmatched. The CDR3 is 15 amino acids. Germline V gene data show CDR1 as SGHAT and CDR2 as FQNNGV.

The chain is built from TRBV24-1 and TRBJ2-7; 8 nucleotides match TRBD2. After removal of 5 bases from V and 1 base from J, the junction contained 12 bases not matched to a gene. CDR3 length equals 17 residues. Germline-derived CDR1 and CDR2 are KGHDR and SFDVKD. This CDR3 reads CATSARARGGPSYEQYF. The CDR3 bases are TGTGCCACCAGTGCCCGTGCCCGGGGGGGCCCATCCTACGAGCAGTACTTC.

This chain links TRBV18 with TRBJ1-5; 8 nucleotides line up with TRBD1. This CDR3 has 15 residues. Germline loops: CDR1 KGHSH, CDR2 LQKENI. V shed 8 bases and J 2 bases; nucleotides not matched to a gene: 8. The chain's CDR3 is CASRKGQEGNQPQHF. The DNA of the CDR3 is TGTGCCAGCCGAAAGGGACAGGAGGGCAATCAGCCCCAGCATTTT.

The rearrangement links TRBV18 to TRBJ1-4, with TRBD1 identical over 10 bases. V was pared by 2 bases and J by 5 bases, with 2 bases of the junction left unmatched. Germline CDR1 and CDR2: KGHSH and LQKENI. This CDR3 has 15 amino acids. The CDR3: CASSPGTGANEKLFF. Written as DNA, the CDR3 is TGTGCCAGCTCACCAGGGACAGGGGCGAATGAAAAACTGTTTTTT.

CDR3: CASFVEAGRNSPLHF. The CDR3, as DNA: TGTGCCAGCTTCGTAGAAGCAGGGAGGAATTCACCCCTCCACTTT. The chain employs TRBV6-5 and TRBJ1-6, with a possible D match to TRBD1 (5 bases). Germline CDR1 MNHEY, CDR2 SVGAGI. Between the trimmed V and J ends, which lost 8 bases and 7 bases, there was a span of 18 bases. This CDR3 has 15 amino acids.

This clone was observed a few times. This chain joins TRBV21-1 and TRBJ1-6. TRBV21-1 is labeled a pseudogene. The CDR3 length is 17 residues. CDR3 bases: TGTGCCAGCAGCAAAGGACGGCGGGGAGGGTATAATTCACCCCTCCACTTT. This gives the protein CASSKGRRGGYNSPLHF.

The chain joins TRBV7-2 to TRBJ2-2; D gene ambiguous. Between the trimmed V and J ends, which lost 5 bases and 3 bases, there was a span of 4 bases. The CDR3 runs to 12 residues. Per the germline V gene, CDR1 is SGHTA and CDR2 is FQGNSA. The CDR3 loop is CASSPHTGELFF. DNA for the CDR3: TGTGCCAGCAGCCCTCACACCGGGGAGCTGTTTTTT.

V usage is TRBV28 and J usage is TRBJ1-2; no firm D call. CDR3 length: 12 residues. V was trimmed by 8 bases and J by 4 bases, leaving 11 bases between them. Germline V lookup: CDR1 MDHEN, CDR2 SYDVKM. CDR3 bases: TGTGCCAGCTTCGGGAACAGCTATGGCTACACCTTC. Translated, it gives CASFGNSYGYTF.

The rearrangement joins TRBV18 to TRBJ2-3; 8 bases match TRBD2. CDR1 KGHSH and CDR2 LQKENI come from the germline V gene. After removal of 3 bases from V and 4 bases from J, the junction contained 9 bases not matched to a gene. The CDR3 totals 16 residues. For the CDR3, the DNA is TGTGCCAGCTCACCGGCTTCGGGGGGGGCGGCAGATACGCAGTATTTT. The encoded protein is CASSPASGGAADTQYF. Supplemented by reference TRBV18 and TRBJ2-3, the full variable domain reads NAGVMQNPRHLVRRRGQEARLRCSPMKGHSHVYWYRQLPEEGLKFMVYLQKENIIDESGMPKERFSAEFPKEGPSILRIQQVVRGDSAAYFCASSPASGGAADTQYFGPGTRLTVL.

This clone has only a few counts. The chain carries TRBV19 and TRBJ1-2; 10 positions match TRBD1. J lost 8 bases, V lost 7 bases, and 13 bases had no gene match. This CDR3 contains 15 residues. Germline V gene sequence: CDR1 LNHDA, CDR2 SQIVND (reference sequence). In DNA form, the CDR3 reads TGTGCCAGTACCCTGACAGGGGGCGCGCAGAACGGCTACACCTTC. It specifies CASTLTGGAQNGYTF.

The genes are TRBV2 and TRBJ2-1, with 9 bases lining up with TRBD1. V lost 2 bases to trimming and J lost 0 bases; unmatched junction nucleotides: 11. Germline lookup yields CDR1 SNHLY and CDR2 FYNNEI. The CDR3 length is 19 residues. CDR3 protein: CASSEIGTGHPPSYNEQFF. Here the CDR3 DNA reads TGTGCCAGCAGTGAAATTGGGACAGGGCATCCCCCCTCCTACAATGAGCAGTTCTTC.

CDR3 residues: CASSDSGGVQETQYF. The CDR3 DNA reads TGTGCCAGCAGCGATAGCGGGGGCGTCCAAGAGACCCAGTACTTC. The chain links TRBV9 to TRBJ2-5; 9 positions agree with TRBD2. This CDR3 comprises 15 residues. The germline CDR1 and CDR2 sequences are SGDLS and YYNGEE. The ends lost 3 bases at V and 1 base at J; junction bases unmatched: 4.

V gene TRBV10-2 combines with J gene TRBJ2-7; 7 bases line up with TRBD1. The CDR3 has 16 amino acids. V shed 3 bases, J shed 4 bases, and the junction held 12 bases outside the gene matches. Germline loops: CDR1 WSHSY, CDR2 SAAADI. CDR3 sequence reads: CASSDPRQGRKYEQYF. Here the CDR3 DNA reads TGCGCCAGCAGTGACCCTCGACAGGGAAGGAAATACGAGCAGTACTTC.

The rearrangement uses TRBV27 and TRBJ1-2, with TRBD1 matching over 8 bases. The CDR3 loop spans 13 amino acids. Trimming cost V 8 bases and J 4 bases; bases outside gene matches: 6. Germline V gene lookup returns CDR1 MNHEY and CDR2 SMNVEV (reference sequence). CDR3 protein: CASAPGQAYGYTF. The CDR3 nucleotides are TGTGCCAGCGCTCCGGGACAGGCCTATGGCTACACCTTC.

The gene calls are TRBV2 and TRBJ2-7, with 9 nucleotides matching TRBD1. There are 15 residues in the CDR3. Trimming at V came to 2 bases and at J to 2 bases, leaving 4 bases not matched to a gene. Germline V CDR1 and CDR2: SNHLY, FYNNEI. CDR3: CASSERGTGTYEQYF. As DNA, the CDR3 is TGTGCCAGCAGTGAAAGAGGGACAGGGACCTACGAGCAGTACTTC.

A single count supports this clone. V is TRBV5-4 and J is TRBJ1-2, with 12 bases lining up with TRBD1. V trimming: 3 bases; J trimming: 7 bases; junction bases outside the gene matches: 7. The CDR3 contains 15 residues. CDR1 SGHNT and CDR2 YYREEE come from the germline V gene (reference sequence). DNA of the CDR3: TGTGCCAGCAGCTCTCCGGGACAGGGGGCGCGTGGCTACACCTTC. Its protein product is CASSSPGQGARGYTF. Full variable domain (remainder filled in from reference TRBV5-4 and TRBJ1-2): ETGVTQSPTHLIKTRGQQVTLRCSSQSGHNTVSWYQQALGQGPQFIFQYYREEENGRGNFPPRFSGLQFPNYSSELNVNALELDDSALYLCASSSPGQGARGYTFGSGTRLTVV.

The chain recombines TRBV5-4 with TRBJ2-2, with unresolved D. The CDR3 has 12 amino acids. Trimming pared 2 bases from V and 3 bases from J, leaving 2 bases between. From germline, CDR1 is SGHNT and CDR2 YYREEE (reference sequence). Written as DNA, the CDR3 is TGTGCCAGCAGCTTCGACACCGGGGAGCTGTTTTTT. It translates to CASSFDTGELFF.

This chain connects TRBV5-1 to TRBJ2-3, with 11 bases fitting TRBD2. The length of the CDR3 is 17 residues. Trimming at V came to 0 bases and at J to 0 bases, leaving 3 bases not matched to a gene. Germline V gives CDR1 SGHRS, CDR2 YFSETQ. Here the CDR3 DNA reads TGCGCCAGCAGCTTGGGACTAGCGGGGATTAGCACAGATACGCAGTATTTT. It specifies CASSLGLAGISTDTQYF.

V and J are TRBV12-5 and TRBJ1-2; D gene unclear. Trimming took off 6 bases at V and 7 bases at J, with 15 bases between the two ends. The CDR3 sequence is 13 residues long. Per the germline V gene, CDR1 is LGHNT and CDR2 is FRNRAP. This CDR3 is CASGDRARGGYTF. CDR3 coding DNA: TGTGCTAGTGGCGACCGGGCCCGGGGTGGCTACACCTTC.

This clone was detected a few times. V and J are TRBV5-4 and TRBJ1-4, with D unresolved. CDR3 length: 13 amino acids. Trimming left V 3 bases short and J 7 bases short, with 10 bases between. In germline, CDR1 is SGHNT, CDR2 YYREEE (reference sequence). CDR3 nucleotides: TGTGCCAGCAGCTCCGGTTTCACTGAAAAACTGTTTTTT. Protein product: CASSSGFTEKLFF.

The rearrangement links TRBV11-1 to TRBJ2-1, with D possibly TRBD1 on 7 matching bases. CDR1 is SGHAT, CDR2 FQDESV, per germline (reference sequence). V lost 8 bases, J lost 7 bases, and 15 bases lay in between. The CDR3 has 13 residues. The CDR3 DNA sequence: TGTGCCAGCTTCGGAGGGGGCTTGAATGAGCAGTTCTTC. This gives the protein CASFGGGLNEQFF. Looking up the rest from reference TRBV11-1 and TRBJ2-1 gives the full variable domain: EAEVAQSPRYKITEKSQAVAFWCDPISGHATLYWYRQILGQGPELLVQFQDESVVDDSQLPKDRFSAERLKGVDSTLKIQPAELGDSAMYLCASFGGGLNEQFFGPGTRLTVL.

The chain recombines TRBV7-8 with TRBJ2-7, with TRBD2 as a possible D gene (6 bases). Trimming took 2 bases from V and 5 from J, leaving 10 bases between them. The CDR3 extends over 13 amino acids. The V gene's germline CDR1 is SGHVS and CDR2 FQNEAQ. CDR3 in DNA: TGTGCCAGCAGCTTAATTGGGGGGAACGAGCAGTACTTC. It translates to CASSLIGGNEQYF.

This clone was observed a single time. Within the sample, other DNA sequences also encode this same CDR3. CDR3 nucleotide sequence: TGTGCCAGCAGCTCGGGTGAGACCCAGTACTTC. Residues: CASSSGETQYF. V usage is TRBV7-2 and J usage is TRBJ2-5; D is unclear. The germline V gene has CDR1 SGHTA and CDR2 FQGNSA. This CDR3 has 11 amino acids. Trimming shortened V by 4 bases and J by 5 bases, and 5 bases separated the two germline ends.

This rearrangement joins TRBV5-6 to TRBJ2-3; 11 bases line up with TRBD2. The germline V gene has CDR1 SGHDT and CDR2 YYEEEE. The CDR3 contains 17 residues. V was clipped by 3 bases and J by 2 bases; unmatched bases: 8. CDR3 DNA: TGTGCCAGCAGCTGGAGGACTAGCGGGCCATTCACAGATACGCAGTATTTT. This gives the protein CASSWRTSGPFTDTQYF.

The chain employs TRBV4-1 and TRBJ2-1; tentatively, D is TRBD1 (6 bases). Trimming shortened V by 0 bases and J by 8 bases, and 17 bases separated the two germline ends. The CDR3 length is 16 residues. Germline V gene sequence: CDR1 MGHRA, CDR2 YSYEKL. The CDR3 nucleotides read TGCGCCAGCAGCCAAGATGGGGGCCTGAGATTTTATGAGCAGTTCTTC. Translated: CASSQDGGLRFYEQFF.

The CDR3 is CASSPPSGTSSPDTQYF. The CDR3 region has the DNA TGTGCCAGCAGTCCACCTTCCGGGACTAGCAGTCCAGATACGCAGTATTTT. This chain uses TRBV6-6 with TRBJ2-3; 9 nucleotides align to TRBD2. Germline V gives CDR1 MNHNY, CDR2 SVGAGI (reference sequence). V shed 5 bases and J 4 bases; nucleotides not matched to a gene: 13. The CDR3 sequence is 17 residues long.

V is TRBV7-7 and J is TRBJ1-3; D is ambiguous. This CDR3 spans 13 amino acids. V lost 4 bases, J lost 2 bases, and 6 bases lay in between. Germline lookup yields CDR1 SSHAT and CDR2 FNYEAQ (reference sequence). In DNA, the CDR3 is TGTGCCAGCAGCTCCTCAGCTGGAAACACCATATATTTT. This gives the protein CASSSSAGNTIYF.

The chain is built from TRBV6-2 or TRBV6-3 and TRBJ1-1; D not resolved. Germline V lookup: CDR1 MNHEY, CDR2 SVGEGT. This CDR3 spans 17 amino acids. Trimming cost V 0 bases and J 8 bases, with 22 bases left between them. For the CDR3, the DNA is TGTGCCAGCAGTTACTCTTTAACTTCGGGTCCGGGATCCGAAGCTTTCTTT. It specifies CASSYSLTSGPGSEAFF.

The J gene is TRBJ1-6, the V gene TRBV11-2; TRBD1 matches at 11 bases. V lost 5 bases and J lost 12; bases outside the gene matches: 12. CDR1 SGHAT and CDR2 FQNNGV come from the germline V gene. This CDR3 contains 16 residues. CDR3 amino acids: CASSVSGTGGHLPLHF. CDR3 DNA sequence: TGTGCCAGCAGCGTATCCGGGACAGGGGGGCATTTACCCCTCCACTTT.

About this clone itself: One junction end disagrees with the germline gene, perhaps due to a read error. This chain links TRBV4-2 with TRBJ1-2, with a possible D match to TRBD1 (6 bases). The germline gives CDR1 LGHNA, CDR2 YNFKEQ. CDR3 size: 12 residues. The CDR3, as DNA: TGTGCCAGACGAGTCGACAAAAAGACAGGATTCTTC. Amino acid sequence: CARRVDKKTGFF.